Each of the 30 T cell receptor beta chains below was sequenced from the same sample in a study of T cell responses to AZD1222 COVID-19 vaccine. TCRdb's table, derived via immunoSEQ multiplex PCR, lists solely in-frame clones and lacks some. The sample contains under 150,000 clones, 93% of which appear only once. The input for sequencing was peripheral blood, taken on day 0 of AZD1222 vaccination. The source is an adult in good health.

The rearrangement uses TRBV6-5 and TRBJ2-1, with D possibly matching TRBD1 (5 bases). Germline-derived CDR1 and CDR2 are MNHEY and SVGAGI. V lost 4 bases and J 2 bases, leaving 12 bases between the germline ends. This CDR3 has 15 amino acids. Here the CDR3 DNA reads TGTGCCAGCAGTTCCTTCGACAGTCCCTACAATGAGCAGTTCTTC. Translated: CASSSFDSPYNEQFF.

V and J are TRBV4-1 and TRBJ1-1; D perhaps matches TRBD1 (6 bases). Trimming removed 4 bases from V and 5 bases from J, with 20 bases in between. Germline lookup yields CDR1 MGHRA and CDR2 YSYEKL. The CDR3 loop spans 16 amino acids. CDR3 in DNA: TGCGCCAGCAGCCTCCTGGGGGGGGGCGCGGGGACTGAAGCTTTCTTT. Translating it yields CASSLLGGGAGTEAFF.

The count of this clone is one. The chain joins TRBV27 to TRBJ1-2; D ambiguous. The CDR3 contains 13 residues. Per germline, CDR1 MNHEY and CDR2 SMNVEV (reference sequence). The germline V and J ends were trimmed by 2 bases and 4 bases, with 8 bases remaining between them. The CDR3 DNA reads TGTGCCAGCAGTTTAAGGCTTAGCTATGGCTACACCTTC. It is translated as CASSLRLSYGYTF.

J is TRBJ2-7 and V is TRBV21-1; the tabulated D call, TRBD1, remains unverified against the DNA. TRBV21-1 is a pseudogene locus. This CDR3 has 14 residues. The CDR3 spells CASSKIRGVHEQYF. The CDR3 nucleotides read TGTGCCAGCAGCAAGATCAGGGGGGTACACGAGCAGTACTTC.

The rearrangement links TRBV5-4 to TRBJ2-7, with 8 bases fitting TRBD1. Germline CDR1 reads SGHNT; CDR2 reads YYREEE (reference sequence). The CDR3 sequence is 14 residues long. V lost 4 bases and J lost 3; bases outside the gene matches: 6. CDR3: CASSPGQGGYEQYF. The CDR3 nucleotides are TGTGCCAGCAGCCCTGGACAGGGCGGCTACGAGCAGTACTTC.

CDR3 DNA: TGTGCCAGCAGCCTCCCGGCTAGCGGGACCAGCTCCTACGAGCAGTACTTC. It yields the protein CASSLPASGTSSYEQYF. This rearrangement joins TRBV7-2 to TRBJ2-7, with 9 nucleotides matching TRBD2. The V gene end was trimmed by 5 bases and the J gene end by 0 bases; junction bases not matched to a gene: 11. This CDR3 spans 17 amino acids. Germline V gene data show CDR1 as SGHTA and CDR2 as FQGNSA.

This clone has more than one count but fewer than ten. J is TRBJ1-5 and V is TRBV6-1; 7 positions match TRBD1. Germline V lookup: CDR1 MNHNS, CDR2 SASEGT. The CDR3 totals 14 residues. V shed 3 bases, J shed 7 bases, and the junction held 6 bases outside the gene matches. The CDR3 bases are TGTGCCAGCAGTGATTTACAGGGGACCCAGCCCCAGCATTTT. It encodes CASSDLQGTQPQHF.

CDR3 region: CASSQDWWGYTF. In DNA form, the CDR3 reads TGTGCCAGCAGCCAAGATTGGTGGGGCTACACCTTC. The chain employs TRBV3-1 (or the pseudogene TRBV3-2) and TRBJ1-2; D gene uncertain. Germline values: CDR1 LGHDT, CDR2 YNNKEL (reference sequence). The CDR3 covers 12 residues. The V gene lost 0 bases and the J gene lost 8 bases, with 7 bases spanning the gap.

The rearrangement links TRBV5-4 to TRBJ2-7, with 9 bases lining up with TRBD1. The V and J ends lost 4 bases and 5 bases, in that order; junction bases with no gene match: 7. This CDR3 region has 14 residues. Germline-derived CDR1 and CDR2 are SGHNT and YYREEE (reference sequence). This CDR3 reads CASSLGTGSNEQYF. DNA of the CDR3: TGTGCCAGCAGCCTCGGGACAGGGTCCAACGAGCAGTACTTC.

The chain links TRBV19 to TRBJ2-7; D remains unclear. The CDR3 runs 14 residues. V was pared by 2 bases and J by 3 bases, with 11 bases between. CDR1 LNHDA and CDR2 SQIVND come from the germline V gene (reference sequence). This chain's CDR3 is CASSIPGSDYEQYF. CDR3 in DNA: TGTGCCAGTAGTATACCAGGATCCGACTACGAGCAGTACTTC.

The chain joins TRBV10-3 to TRBJ1-1; the match to TRBD1 covers 7 bases. Germline V gene lookup returns CDR1 ENHRY and CDR2 SYGVKD. V shed 5 bases, J shed 0 bases, and the junction held 3 bases outside the gene matches. This CDR3 spans 14 amino acids. The CDR3 region is CAISRDSMNTEAFF. CDR3 nucleotide sequence: TGTGCCATCAGTCGGGACAGCATGAACACTGAAGCTTTCTTT.

This rearrangement joins TRBV6-1 to TRBJ1-4, with D perhaps matching TRBD1 (5 bases). With 1 base removed from V and 4 bases from J, the gap between germline ends came to 19 bases. The CDR3 contains 18 residues. CDR1 and CDR2 (germline): MNHNS, SASEGT. The CDR3, as DNA: TGTGCCAGCAGTGAAGGGGGGTTCGCTTCATTGGTTAATGAAAAACTGTTTTTT. As protein: CASSEGGFASLVNEKLFF.

The chain joins TRBV2 to TRBJ2-1; 11 bases line up with TRBD2. The germline V gene has CDR1 SNHLY and CDR2 FYNNEI. The CDR3 runs to 17 residues. Unmatched junction bases numbered 10, after V lost 4 bases and J lost 5 bases. The CDR3 region has the DNA TGTGCCAGCAGTGTTCTCGGACTAGCGGGTAGTAACAATGAGCAGTTCTTC. This translates into CASSVLGLAGSNNEQFF.

The chain employs TRBV7-2 and TRBJ2-3; D uncertain. This CDR3 region has 17 residues. V was pared by 1 base and J by 1 base, with 15 bases between. Per the germline V gene, CDR1 is SGHTA and CDR2 is FQGNSA. CDR3 region: CASSLDVFGLGTDTQYF. In DNA, the CDR3 is TGTGCCAGCAGCTTAGATGTCTTTGGTCTAGGCACAGATACGCAGTATTTT. Looking up the rest from reference TRBV7-2 and TRBJ2-3 gives the full variable domain: GAGVSQSPSNKVTEKGKDVELRCDPISGHTALYWYRQSLGQGLEFLIYFQGNSAPDKSGLPSDRFSAERTGGSVSTLTIQRTQQEDSAVYLCASSLDVFGLGTDTQYFGPGTRLTVL.

The rearrangement joins TRBV9 to TRBJ1-5, with 9 nucleotides matching TRBD1. V gave up 4 bases and J gave up 4 bases; unmatched junction bases: 6. Germline V lookup: CDR1 SGDLS, CDR2 YYNGEE. The CDR3 length is 15 residues. The CDR3 reads CASSMTGTGNQPQHF. As DNA, the CDR3 is TGTGCCAGCAGCATGACCGGGACAGGGAATCAGCCCCAGCATTTT.

This sequence joins TRBV30 and TRBJ1-1; D remains ambiguous. From germline, CDR1 is GTSNPN and CDR2 SVGIG (reference sequence). CDR3 length: 13 residues. V was cut by 3 bases and J by 3 bases, with 11 bases left in between. The DNA of the CDR3 is TGTGCCTGGAGCCCTAGGTGGGACACTGAAGCTTTCTTT. This codes for CAWSPRWDTEAFF. Supplemented by reference TRBV30 and TRBJ1-1, the full variable domain reads SQTIHQWPATLVQPVGSPLSLECTVEGTSNPNLYWYRQAAGRGLQLLFYSVGIGQISSEVPQNLSASRPQDRQFILSSKKLLLSDSGFYLCAWSPRWDTEAFFGQGTRLTVV.

Details on this clone: This specimen includes other DNA sequences encoding the same CDR3. This rearrangement joins TRBV5-1 to TRBJ1-2; D is possibly TRBD1 (6 bases). This CDR3 has 12 amino acids. The V end lost 4 bases, the J end lost 5 bases, and 9 bases lay between the germline ends. The germline V gene encodes CDR1 SGHRS and CDR2 YFSETQ. CDR3 bases: TGCGCCAGCAGCAGTGGACAGTATGGCTACACCTTC. It yields the protein CASSSGQYGYTF.

The chain uses TRBV7-2 and TRBJ1-2; TRBD1 aligns across 9 bases. The trim removed 1 base at V and 6 bases at J, leaving 3 bases unmatched. Per the germline V gene, CDR1 is SGHTA and CDR2 is FQGNSA. The CDR3 contains 14 residues. The CDR3 nucleotides read TGTGCCAGCAGCTTAGGGGACAGGGAGGATGGCTACACCTTC. Translating it yields CASSLGDREDGYTF.

The gene calls are TRBV10-3 and TRBJ2-2, with 10 bases that match TRBD2. Looked up from germline, CDR1 is ENHRY and CDR2 is SYGVKD. There are 14 residues in the CDR3. The V segment lost 3 bases and the J segment 10 bases; nucleotides outside the gene matches: 5. The CDR3 coding sequence is TGTGCCATCAGTGACCCGGGACTAGCGCCGGAGCTGTTTTTT. As protein: CAISDPGLAPELFF.

This sequence joins TRBV5-1 and TRBJ1-1; D possibly corresponds to TRBD1 (5 bases). Germline CDR1 and CDR2: SGHRS and YFSETQ. The CDR3 has 15 residues. Trimming left V 3 bases short and J 4 bases short, with 16 bases between. The CDR3 DNA reads TGCGCCAGCAGCTGGGACGGGCCCCCCCGCACTGAAGCTTTCTTT. Translation: CASSWDGPPRTEAFF.

The rearrangement joins TRBV5-4 to TRBJ2-1; 7 bases match TRBD2. With 2 bases clipped from V and 5 bases from J, the junction kept 13 bases outside the gene matches. This CDR3 contains 17 residues. Germline V gene sequence: CDR1 SGHNT, CDR2 YYREEE (reference sequence). CDR3 bases: TGTGCCAGCAGCTTACCCGGGACTTTCGGGGGGAACAATGAGCAGTTCTTC. Translated: CASSLPGTFGGNNEQFF.

V usage is TRBV5-6 and J usage is TRBJ1-2; 10 bases agree with TRBD1. Trimming took 4 bases from V and 1 from J; bases not matched to a gene: 4. This CDR3 region has 15 residues. Germline V gene sequence: CDR1 SGHDT, CDR2 YYEEEE. The CDR3 nucleotides read TGTGCCAGCAGCCCAGGGACAGGGGTTAACTATGGCTACACCTTC. This sequence encodes CASSPGTGVNYGYTF.

This clone has just one count. This chain joins TRBV5-1 and TRBJ2-7; a possible D gene is TRBD2 (6 bases). Trimming pared 3 bases from V and 0 bases from J, leaving 16 bases between. Per germline, CDR1 SGHRS and CDR2 YFSETQ. The CDR3 consists of 16 residues. CDR3 bases: TGCGCCAGCAGCTACTTTTCACGGGGGAGCTCCTACGAGCAGTACTTC. It is translated as CASSYFSRGSSYEQYF.

The V call is TRBV7-8, the J call TRBJ2-2; TRBD2 matches at 7 bases. CDR3 length: 14 amino acids. In germline, CDR1 is SGHVS, CDR2 FQNEAQ. Losses at the gene ends were 1 base for V and 5 bases for J; bases not matched to a gene: 1. The CDR3 coding sequence is TGTGCCAGCAGCTTAGGGACTAGTACCGGGGAGCTGTTTTTT. Amino acid sequence: CASSLGTSTGELFF. Full variable domain (rest looked up from reference TRBV7-8 and TRBJ2-2): GAGVSQSPRYKVAKRGQDVALRCDPISGHVSLFWYQQALGQGPEFLTYFQNEAQLDKSGLPSDRFFAERPEGSVSTLKIQRTQQEDSAVYLCASSLGTSTGELFFGEGSRLTVL.

The chain carries TRBV5-4 and TRBJ1-1; TRBD1 agrees at 7 bases. This CDR3 contains 13 residues. The junction had 4 bases not matched to a gene; V was cut back by 5 bases and J by 3 bases. CDR1 and CDR2 from the germline V gene are SGHNT and YYREEE (reference sequence). The CDR3 loop is CASSRDSYTEAFF. CDR3 nucleotides: TGTGCCAGCAGTCGGGACAGTTACACTGAAGCTTTCTTT.

The rearrangement uses TRBV5-1 and TRBJ1-1; D may be TRBD1 (6 bases). The CDR3 length is 14 residues. Germline lookup yields CDR1 SGHRS and CDR2 YFSETQ. Trimming stripped 0 bases from V and 4 bases from J, with 10 bases between. The CDR3: CASSLDRVSTEAFF. In DNA form, the CDR3 reads TGCGCCAGCAGCTTGGACAGGGTAAGCACTGAAGCTTTCTTT.

The rearrangement links TRBV7-6 to TRBJ1-2, with D tentatively TRBD1 (5 bases). Trimming cost V 5 bases and J 7 bases, with 8 bases left between them. The CDR3 is 11 amino acids. Looked up from germline, CDR1 is SGHVS and CDR2 is FNYEAQ. The CDR3 spells CASSGGGGYTF. As DNA, the CDR3 is TGTGCCAGCAGCGGGGGTGGTGGCTACACCTTC.

CDR3 DNA: TGCGCCAGCAGCCAGGGTAATTTGGGGAACACTGAAGCTTTCTTT. Protein sequence: CASSQGNLGNTEAFF. The V call is TRBV4-3, the J call TRBJ1-1; D not certain. Germline assignment: CDR1 LGHNA and CDR2 YSLEER. The CDR3 length is 15 residues. Trimming removed 3 bases at V and 1 base at J, with 12 bases between.

The V call is TRBV7-2, the J call TRBJ2-7, with 10 positions matching TRBD1. Germline lookup yields CDR1 SGHTA and CDR2 FQGNSA. The CDR3 totals 15 residues. With V trimmed by 5 bases and J by 4 bases, 8 bases remained unmatched. This chain's CDR3 is CASSDRDRGKYEQYF. CDR3 nucleotide sequence: TGTGCCAGCAGCGATCGGGACAGGGGAAAATACGAGCAGTACTTC.

This chain joins TRBV5-1 and TRBJ1-1, with D tentatively TRBD1 (5 bases). Trimming took 2 bases from V and 6 from J, leaving 11 bases between them. Germline-derived CDR1 and CDR2 are SGHRS and YFSETQ. This CDR3 has 13 amino acids. This CDR3 is CASSFTGDAEAFF. DNA for the CDR3: TGCGCCAGCAGCTTTACGGGGGACGCTGAAGCTTTCTTT.